This TCR beta chain was sequenced in a study of cytomegalovirus exposure and HLA in healthy donors. Background on the study: A preliminary data release comprised around 90 million unique TCRs obtained from HLA-typed donors. Of the donors genotyped, several hundred in all, 65% to 90% fell in the Caucasian-associated ancestry cluster.

Study-wide results and limits: It was only CMV serostatus that was available as immune exposure information. Diagnosis of cytomegalovirus status made by the classifier reportedly showed high specificity and sensitivity.

Comments on this clone: Its antigen is not identified.

The PCR made use of 60 Vbeta and 13 Jbeta primers. TCRdb's copy holds only in-frame clones and misses some; the assay was immunoSEQ multiplex PCR. The sample includes around 150,000 clones, around 78% of them seen just once. Germline values: CDR1 SGHRS, CDR2 YFSETQ. The CDR3 totals 16 residues. The trim removed 0 bases at V and 4 bases at J, leaving 9 bases unmatched. V usage is TRBV5-1 and J usage is TRBJ1-1; 7 bases agree with TRBD1. This TCR was sampled from a woman aged 40 to 50 in good health and CMV-seronegative. The sample was PBMCs. This CDR3 is CASSLDPTGFGTEAFF. The CDR3, as DNA: TGCGCCAGCAGCTTGGATCCGACAGGGTTCGGCACTGAAGCTTTCTTT.